Below are 14 T cell receptor beta chains sequenced from a single sample in a study of blood T cell repertoires in COVID-19. The repertoire was sequenced with immunoSEQ multiplex PCR; TCRdb's copy has only in-frame clones and lacks some. The sample lists approximately 340,000 clones; 80% to 90% were seen once. Sequencing was performed on peripheral blood. These receptors originate from a man aged 30 to 39 with active or convalescent COVID-19.

The chain has TRBV30 and TRBJ2-2; D perhaps matches TRBD2 (5 bases). The CDR3 length is 12 residues. Germline values: CDR1 GTSNPN, CDR2 SVGIG (reference sequence). The CDR3 sequence is CARRRGTGELFF. The CDR3, as DNA: TGTGCTCGGAGGCGTGGGACCGGGGAGCTGTTTTTT.

V is TRBV29-1 and J is TRBJ1-1; possible D gene TRBD1, 6 bases. V lost 7 bases and J lost 2, with 14 bases in between. Germline V gene sequence: CDR1 SQVTM, CDR2 ANQGSEA. This CDR3 region has 13 residues. The CDR3 spells CSAWTELNTEAFF. CDR3 in DNA: TGCAGCGCGTGGACAGAACTAAACACTGAAGCTTTCTTT.

The rearrangement joins TRBV30 to TRBJ2-2; D is undetermined. Germline V gives CDR1 GTSNPN, CDR2 SVGIG (reference sequence). There are 14 residues in the CDR3. The ends were cut back, 0 bases at V and 1 base at J, with 6 bases in the middle. CDR3 sequence reads: CAWSVLKNTGELFF. CDR3 DNA: TGTGCCTGGAGTGTGCTAAAGAACACCGGGGAGCTGTTTTTT.

The chain links TRBV18 to TRBJ1-3, with a tentative D call TRBD1 (5 bases). Germline V gene lookup returns CDR1 KGHSH and CDR2 LQKENI. V was trimmed by 2 bases and J by 0 bases, leaving 11 bases between them. This CDR3 has 16 amino acids. For the CDR3, the DNA is TGTGCCAGCTCACCAGGCCAGGGCCACTCTGGAAACACCATATATTTT. Amino acids: CASSPGQGHSGNTIYF.

The genes are TRBV7-9 and TRBJ2-4, with 10 bases aligning to TRBD1. V shed 1 base and J 7 bases; nucleotides not matched to a gene: 4. From germline, CDR1 is SEHNR and CDR2 FQNEAQ (reference sequence). The CDR3 spans 15 residues. CDR3 protein: CASSLGGTGVNIQYF. The CDR3 nucleotides read TGTGCCAGCAGCTTAGGGGGGACAGGGGTGAACATTCAGTACTTC.

This chain joins TRBV30 and TRBJ1-3; tentatively, D is TRBD1 (6 bases). This CDR3 has 14 amino acids. V was shortened by 2 bases and J by 1 base, with 9 bases between the two germline ends. Germline V gene lookup returns CDR1 GTSNPN and CDR2 SVGIG (reference sequence). The CDR3 spells CAWSTGLSGNTIYF. The CDR3 DNA reads TGTGCCTGGAGTACAGGGCTATCTGGAAACACCATATATTTT.

V gene TRBV4-1 combines with J gene TRBJ2-1, with TRBD1 matching over 9 bases. Germline V gives CDR1 MGHRA, CDR2 YSYEKL. The CDR3 is 15 residues long. After removal of 4 bases from V and 7 bases from J, the junction contained 8 bases not matched to a gene. CDR3 protein: CASSPPWDRENEQFF. As DNA, the CDR3 is TGCGCCAGCAGCCCCCCCTGGGACAGGGAAAATGAGCAGTTCTTC.

The CDR3 loop is CASSPHRGSIAEAFF. The CDR3 DNA sequence: TGTGCCAGCAGCCCTCACAGGGGAAGTATCGCTGAAGCTTTCTTT. The gene calls are TRBV5-5 and TRBJ1-1; 7 nucleotides match TRBD1. J lost 6 bases, V lost 4 bases, and 12 bases had no gene match. Looked up from germline, CDR1 is SGHKS and CDR2 is YYEKEE (reference sequence). The CDR3 consists of 15 residues.

The CDR3 region has the DNA TGTGCCAGCAGCTCCCCCCTGGAGCCGGCTCCCCATGGCTACACCTTC. This encodes CASSSPLEPAPHGYTF. This chain connects TRBV7-9 to TRBJ1-2; D is uncertain. Per germline, CDR1 SEHNR and CDR2 FQNEAQ (reference sequence). There are 16 residues in the CDR3. V was pared by 4 bases and J by 6 bases, with 21 bases between.

The CDR3 region has the DNA TGTGCAACCGGGACTAGCGGGGGGGCCCAGTACTTC. The encoded protein is CATGTSGGAQYF. The rearrangement uses TRBV30 and TRBJ2-5; 16 bases align to TRBD2. The CDR3 runs to 12 residues. Germline assignment: CDR1 GTSNPN and CDR2 SVGIG (reference sequence).

The chain is built from TRBV9 and TRBJ2-7; 8 positions match TRBD2. CDR3 size: 14 residues. With V trimmed by 2 bases and J by 1 base, 2 bases remained unmatched. The germline V gene encodes CDR1 SGDLS and CDR2 YYNGEE. The CDR3 reads CASSVSGTSYEQYF. CDR3 sequence (DNA): TGTGCCAGCAGCGTTAGCGGGACGTCCTACGAGCAGTACTTC.

J is TRBJ2-3 and V is TRBV6-1, with 9 bases matching TRBD2. The CDR3 length is 17 residues. The trim removed 2 bases at V and 4 bases at J, leaving 10 bases unmatched. Germline V gene data show CDR1 as MNHNS and CDR2 as SASEGT. CDR3: CASSELRGGRGADTQYF. CDR3 nucleotide sequence: TGTGCCAGCAGTGAACTGCGGGGGGGCCGGGGGGCAGATACGCAGTATTTT.

This chain uses TRBV19 with TRBJ2-2; TRBD2 is a possible D gene (7 bases). The CDR3 spans 13 residues. V lost 3 bases, J lost 9 bases, and 11 bases lay in between. CDR1 is LNHDA and CDR2 is SQIVND in the germline V gene (reference sequence). CDR3 in amino acids: CASSMGGQRELFF. CDR3 in DNA: TGTGCCAGTAGTATGGGGGGGCAGCGGGAGCTGTTTTTT.

In regard to this clone: Other DNA sequences from this sample encode an identical CDR3 as well. The J gene is TRBJ1-4, the V gene TRBV12-3 or TRBV12-4; TRBD1 is a possible D gene (6 bases). Between the trimmed V and J ends, which lost 6 bases and 8 bases, there was a span of 7 bases. This CDR3 contains 11 residues. The CDR3 loop is CASSQGEKLFF. The DNA of the CDR3 is TGTGCCAGCAGCCAGGGGGAAAAACTGTTTTTT.